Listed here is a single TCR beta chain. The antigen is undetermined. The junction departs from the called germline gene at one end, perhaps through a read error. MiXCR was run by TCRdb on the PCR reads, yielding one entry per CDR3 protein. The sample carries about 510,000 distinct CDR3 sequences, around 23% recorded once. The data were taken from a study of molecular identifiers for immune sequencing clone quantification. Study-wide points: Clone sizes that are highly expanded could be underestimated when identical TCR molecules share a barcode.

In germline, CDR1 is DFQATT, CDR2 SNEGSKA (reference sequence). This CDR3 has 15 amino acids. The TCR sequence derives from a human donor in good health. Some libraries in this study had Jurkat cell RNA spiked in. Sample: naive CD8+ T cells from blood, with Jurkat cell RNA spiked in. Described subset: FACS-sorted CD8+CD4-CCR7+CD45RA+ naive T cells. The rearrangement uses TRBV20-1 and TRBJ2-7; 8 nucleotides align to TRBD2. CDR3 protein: CSARDPSGGPYERYF. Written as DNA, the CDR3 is TGCAGTGCTAGAGATCCCTCGGGAGGGCCTTACGAGCGGTACTTC.